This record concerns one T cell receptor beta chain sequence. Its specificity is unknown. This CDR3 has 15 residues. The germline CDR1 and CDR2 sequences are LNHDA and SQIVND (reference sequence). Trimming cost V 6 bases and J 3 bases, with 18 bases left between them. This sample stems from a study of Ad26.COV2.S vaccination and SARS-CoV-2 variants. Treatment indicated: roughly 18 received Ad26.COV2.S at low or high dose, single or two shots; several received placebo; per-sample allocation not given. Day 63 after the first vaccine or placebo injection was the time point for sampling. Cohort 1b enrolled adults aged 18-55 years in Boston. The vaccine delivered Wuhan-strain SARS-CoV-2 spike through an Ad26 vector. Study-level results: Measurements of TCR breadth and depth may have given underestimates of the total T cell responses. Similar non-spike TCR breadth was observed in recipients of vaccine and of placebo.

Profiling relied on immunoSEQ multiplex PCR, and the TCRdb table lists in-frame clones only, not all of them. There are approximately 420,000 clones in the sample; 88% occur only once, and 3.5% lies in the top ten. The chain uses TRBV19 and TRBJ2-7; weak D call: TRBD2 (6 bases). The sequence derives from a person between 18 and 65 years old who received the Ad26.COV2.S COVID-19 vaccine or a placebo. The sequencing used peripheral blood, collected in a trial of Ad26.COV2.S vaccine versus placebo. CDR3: CASRIRDSGFYEQYF. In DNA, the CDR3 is TGTGCCAGTAGGATCCGGGACTCGGGGTTCTACGAGCAGTACTTC.